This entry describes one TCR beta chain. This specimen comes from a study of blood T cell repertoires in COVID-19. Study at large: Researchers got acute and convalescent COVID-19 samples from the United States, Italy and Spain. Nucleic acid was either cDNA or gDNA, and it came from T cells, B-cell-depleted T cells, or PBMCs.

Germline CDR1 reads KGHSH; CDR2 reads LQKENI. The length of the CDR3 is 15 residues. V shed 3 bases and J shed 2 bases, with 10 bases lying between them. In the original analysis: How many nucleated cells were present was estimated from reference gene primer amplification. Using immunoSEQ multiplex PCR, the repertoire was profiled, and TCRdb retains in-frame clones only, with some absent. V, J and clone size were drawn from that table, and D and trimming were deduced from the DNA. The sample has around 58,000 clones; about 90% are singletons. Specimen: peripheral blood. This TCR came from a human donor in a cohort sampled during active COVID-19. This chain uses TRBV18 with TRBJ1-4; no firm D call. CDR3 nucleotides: TGTGCCAGCTCACCTTCGAGGGTTACTAATGAAAAACTGTTTTTT. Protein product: CASSPSRVTNEKLFF.